The rows below give T cell receptor beta chains drawn from one sample of a study of early T cells in non-severe SARS-CoV-2 infection. TCRdb fed the 5' RACE reads into MiXCR, producing one record per CDR3 protein. The data hold some 98,000 distinct CDR3 sequences, with around a sixth observed a single time. The sample taken for sequencing was whole blood. The receptor source for this set is an adult who was a healthcare worker with PCR-confirmed SARS-CoV-2 infection or an uninfected control (not recorded which). Each CDR3 is given with its conserved first and last residue. The D gene is left open where the match is weak. Size is omitted from some rows. Given values are once, few, many or a class for expanded clones.

clone size	D gene	J gene	V gene	CDR3 DNA	CDR3 protein
.	TRBD1	TRBJ2-3	TRBV5-5	TGTGCCAGCACCGAGACAGGGGGCGGCACAGATACGCAGTATTTT	CASTETGGGTDTQYF
.	.	TRBJ1-1	TRBV29-1	TGCAGCGCCCTAGGACACCCGAACACTGAAGCTTTCTTT	CSALGHPNTEAFF
.	.	TRBJ1-1	TRBV11-2	TGTGCCAGCAGCCTTTCGGGGCCCCTAGATGCAGCTTTCTTT	CASSLSGPLDAAFF
.	TRBD2	TRBJ2-2	TRBV7-9	TGTGCCAGCAGTCGACTGACTAGCGGGAGATGGGACACCGGGGAGCTGTTTTTT	CASSRLTSGRWDTGELFF
few	.	TRBJ2-1	TRBV5-6	TGTGCCAGCAGCTGGACGGGGCCCTTCCACAGCTCCTACAATGAGCAGTTCTTC	CASSWTGPFHSSYNEQFF
many	TRBD2	TRBJ2-3	TRBV7-6	TGTGCCAGCAGCTCGGGACTAGCGGGGGGAGGCACAGATACGCAGTATTTT	CASSSGLAGGGTDTQYF
.	.	TRBJ2-3	TRBV15	TGTGCCACCAGCAGAGATAAGATCACAGATACGCAGTATTTT	CATSRDKITDTQYF
.	TRBD1	TRBJ2-1	TRBV10-1	TGCGCCAGCAGTGTTGGACAGGGGAAGTACAATGAGCAGTTCTTC	CASSVGQGKYNEQFF
once	.	TRBJ2-2	TRBV6-6	TGTGCCAGCACCCGATCCGGACTTACGAACACCGGGGAGCTGTTTTTT	CASTRSGLTNTGELFF
few	TRBD1	TRBJ2-3	TRBV12-3/TRBV12-4	TGTGCCAGCAGTGTAAGACAGGGTGGGGCAGATACGCAGTATTTT	CASSVRQGGADTQYF
.	TRBD2	TRBJ2-1	TRBV7-6	TGTGCCAGCAGCTTCGGACTAGCGGGGCTCTACAATGAGCAGTTCTTC	CASSFGLAGLYNEQFF
few	TRBD2	TRBJ2-2	TRBV12-5	TGTGCTAGTGGTCCGGCGACTAGCGGAGCCCCCGGGGAGCTGTTTTTT	CASGPATSGAPGELFF
.	TRBD1	TRBJ2-2	TRBV9	TGTGCCAGCAGCGCCCAAATCCGAGGGGGCGCCGGGGAGCTGTTTTTT	CASSAQIRGGAGELFF
many	.	TRBJ2-2	TRBV20-1	TGCAGTGCTAGAGATCTCTTCACTGGGGAGCTGTTTTTT	CSARDLFTGELFF
.	TRBD2	TRBJ2-7	TRBV5-6	TGTGCCAGCAGCTTGTCCAGCGGGGGCGGCGAGCAGTACTTC	CASSLSSGGGEQYF
.	.	TRBJ1-1	TRBV29-1	TGCAGCGTTGATGGGTTGTACACTGAAGCTTTCTTT	CSVDGLYTEAFF
.	.	TRBJ2-1	TRBV11-3	TGTGCCAGCAGCTTATCGTCAGGGGTACCCAATGAGCAGTTCTTC	CASSLSSGVPNEQFF
.	TRBD1	TRBJ2-7	TRBV12-3/TRBV12-4	TGTGCCAGCAGCCGGGATAGGGGTACAGGGGGATTTTACGAGCAGTACTTC	CASSRDRGTGGFYEQYF
few	.	TRBJ1-1	TRBV6-1	TGTGCCAGCAGTTTGGCTGAATCCATGAACACTGAAGCTTTCTTT	CASSLAESMNTEAFF
.	.	TRBJ1-2	TRBV5-1	TGCGCCAGCAGCTTGGGGGCAGGGAAGGATGGCTACACCTTC	CASSLGAGKDGYTF
.	TRBD2	TRBJ2-3	TRBV13	TGTGCCAGCAGGTCTAGCGGGGGCACAGATACGCAGTATTTT	CASRSSGGTDTQYF
.	TRBD1	TRBJ1-1	TRBV10-3	TGTGCCATCGCCCTTGGACAGGGGAACACTGAAGCTTTCTTT	CAIALGQGNTEAFF
.	.	TRBJ2-7	TRBV29-1	TGCAGCGTGGAGACAGGCTGGTACGAGCAGTACTTC	CSVETGWYEQYF
many	.	TRBJ2-3	TRBV20-1	TGCAGTGCTAGCGTACAGGGCCCCACAGATACGCAGTATTTT	CSASVQGPTDTQYF
few	TRBD1	TRBJ1-1	TRBV7-2	TGTGCCAGCAGCACCCAGGGGGGATCCACTGAAGCTTTCTTT	CASSTQGGSTEAFF
few	TRBD1	TRBJ1-2	TRBV6-5	TGTGCCAGCAGTTTGAGGGACAGGGGCATCTATGGCTACACCTTC	CASSLRDRGIYGYTF
few	.	TRBJ2-6	TRBV30	TGTGCCTGGAGTGTCACCGGGGCCAACGTCCTGACTTTC	CAWSVTGANVLTF
.	.	TRBJ2-1	TRBV29-1	TGCAGCGTTCCTCAGGGCTATGAGCAGTTCTTC	CSVPQGYEQFF
.	.	TRBJ2-3	TRBV29-1	TGCAGCGTCCGGACAGCCTTCGGCACAGATACGCAGTATTTT	CSVRTAFGTDTQYF
.	.	TRBJ2-4	TRBV11-2	TGTGCCAGCAGCTGGGGTGATCCGGGCCGAGGGGATACCAAAAACATTCAGTACTTC	CASSWGDPGRGDTKNIQYF
.	TRBD2	TRBJ2-1	TRBV27	TGTGCCAGCAGTCGAAGGACTAGCGGGAGGGAATACAATGAGCAGTTCTTC	CASSRRTSGREYNEQFF
few	TRBD2	TRBJ2-5	TRBV28	TGTGCCAGCAGTTTAGGGACTATAGCCTCCCAAGAGACCCAGTACTTC	CASSLGTIASQETQYF
.	.	TRBJ2-1	TRBV10-3	TGTGCCACCAGAGCCCGGACCGAACTCAATGAGCAGTTCTTC	CATRARTELNEQFF
few	.	TRBJ2-7	TRBV6-5	TGTGCCAGCAGTACCGGGGATTACGAGCAGTACTTC	CASSTGDYEQYF
few	.	TRBJ1-1	TRBV2	TGTGCCAGCAGTGTAGGGAATGACCTGGAAGCTTTCTTT	CASSVGNDLEAFF
many	.	TRBJ2-1	TRBV29-1	TGCAGCGCTGACGGGAAGAGCTCCTACAATGAGCAGTTCTTC	CSADGKSSYNEQFF
few	.	TRBJ1-1	TRBV6-2/TRBV6-3	TGTGCCAGCAGCCCTTCGACATCTTCGGCTGAAGCTTTCTTT	CASSPSTSSAEAFF
many	.	TRBJ1-1	TRBV10-3	TGTGCCATCAGTGACCTGTTAGGCACTGAAGCTTTCTTT	CAISDLLGTEAFF
.	TRBD2	TRBJ2-2	TRBV11-2	TGTGCCAGCAGCCCACGGGACAGGAGAAGACTAGCGGGAGTGACCGGGGAGCTGTTTTTT	CASSPRDRRRLAGVTGELFF
few	TRBD2	TRBJ2-3	TRBV27	TGTGCCAGCAGTTTTAGCGGGGGGGCGACAGATACGCAGTATTTT	CASSFSGGATDTQYF
few	.	TRBJ2-2	TRBV6-2/TRBV6-3	TGTGCCAGCAGTTACGCCGGGACAACAAACACCGGGGAGCTGTTTTTT	CASSYAGTTNTGELFF
.	.	TRBJ2-6	TRBV6-1	TGTGCCAGCAGCCGGAAGTCCTCTGGGGCCAACGTCCTGACTTTC	CASSRKSSGANVLTF
few	TRBD1	TRBJ1-2	TRBV28	TGTGCCAGCAGTTTATTGGGACAGATCGTCTATGGCTACACCTTC	CASSLLGQIVYGYTF
many	TRBD1	TRBJ2-7	TRBV6-2/TRBV6-3	TGTGCCAGCAGCAGACAGGGCTACGAGCAGTACTTC	CASSRQGYEQYF
.	.	TRBJ2-3	TRBV6-5	TGTGCCAGCAGTACAACTAGGGGACGTGTCACAGATACGCAGTATTTT	CASSTTRGRVTDTQYF
many	.	TRBJ1-1	TRBV6-5	TGTGCCAGCAGTTACGCTGGGGGGGAGGGGACTGAAGCTTTCTTT	CASSYAGGEGTEAFF
many	.	TRBJ1-2	TRBV5-4	TGTGCCAGCAGCTTGGGAGGGACATCTAACTATGGCTACACCTTC	CASSLGGTSNYGYTF
.	.	TRBJ2-1	TRBV7-9	TGTGCCAGCAGCCCTAAGGGACCTCACAATGAGCAGTTCTTC	CASSPKGPHNEQFF
few	.	TRBJ2-7	TRBV20-1	TGCAGTGCTAGTTCAGGGTCAACCTACGAGCAGTACTTC	CSASSGSTYEQYF
few	TRBD1	TRBJ2-5	TRBV20-1	TGCAGTGCTAGATGGACAGGACGTCAAGAGACCCAGTACTTC	CSARWTGRQETQYF